The 10 T cell receptor beta chains listed next were all sequenced from one sample in a study of cytomegalovirus exposure and HLA in healthy donors. Primers included in the PCR were 60 Vbeta and 13 Jbeta primers. Method: immunoSEQ multiplex PCR; TCRdb's copy keeps in-frame clones and lacks some. The data contain 150,000 to 180,000 clones, roughly 77% of them singletons. Input material: PBMCs. All receptors derive from a man in his thirties or forties in good health and CMV-seropositive.

This clone was recorded once. The chain couples TRBV9 to TRBJ1-1, with D maybe TRBD1 (6 bases). V lost 0 bases, J lost 3 bases, and 6 bases lay in between. The germline gives CDR1 SGDLS, CDR2 YYNGEE. The length of the CDR3 is 13 residues. The CDR3 DNA is TGTGCCAGCAGCGTAGACAGGGACACTGAAGCTTTCTTT. Its protein is CASSVDRDTEAFF.

The chain recombines TRBV6-1 with TRBJ2-7; TRBD1 matches at 8 bases. J gave up 5 bases and V 3 bases, and 6 bases lay outside the gene matches. This CDR3 is built from 14 residues. CDR1 is MNHNS and CDR2 is SASEGT in the germline V gene. The CDR3 coding sequence is TGTGCCAGCAGTGATGGAGGACAGGGCCACGAGCAGTACTTC. It translates to CASSDGGQGHEQYF.

This chain links TRBV28 with TRBJ2-1, with 7 bases fitting TRBD2. Germline assignment: CDR1 MDHEN and CDR2 SYDVKM. J was trimmed by 6 bases and V by 2 bases; bases with no gene match: 1. CDR3 length equals 13 residues. The CDR3 loop reads CASSLGEGNEQFF. DNA of the CDR3: TGTGCCAGCAGTTTAGGGGAGGGCAATGAGCAGTTCTTC.

This clone was recorded only once. This rearrangement joins TRBV5-4 to TRBJ1-1, with a weak D call TRBD1 (5 bases). Trimming removed 2 bases from V and 4 bases from J, with 12 bases in between. Germline assignment: CDR1 SGHNT and CDR2 YYREEE (reference sequence). The CDR3 covers 14 residues. The CDR3 nucleotides are TGTGCCAGCAGCTTAAGCCAGGGCTCCACTGAAGCTTTCTTT. Its translation: CASSLSQGSTEAFF.

V is TRBV6-5 and J is TRBJ2-7; TRBD2 might be the D (6 bases). V gave up 0 bases and J gave up 0 bases, with 12 bases separating them. The CDR3 is 16 residues long. The V gene's germline CDR1 is MNHEY and CDR2 SVGAGI. For the CDR3, the DNA is TGTGCCAGCAGTTACTCGGGGGGATTTAGCTCCTACGAGCAGTACTTC. This gives the protein CASSYSGGFSSYEQYF.

The sample holds a few counts of this clone. The rearrangement uses TRBV6-1 and TRBJ1-3; 9 bases are a match to TRBD1. V dropped 6 bases and J dropped 9; count of bases not matched to a gene: 12. The CDR3 totals 15 residues. Germline CDR1 reads MNHNS; CDR2 reads SASEGT. CDR3 sequence: CASSRTGDLMSTIYF. The CDR3, as DNA: TGTGCCAGCAGCCGGACAGGGGATTTGATGAGCACCATATATTTT.

The chain links TRBV7-8 to TRBJ1-2; TRBD1 is a possible D gene (6 bases). Between the trimmed V and J ends, which lost 4 bases and 2 bases, there was a span of 23 bases. CDR1 and CDR2 from the germline V gene are SGHVS and FQNEAQ. The length of the CDR3 is 18 residues. CDR3: CASSSVSSRTVGNYGYTF. CDR3 sequence (DNA): TGTGCCAGCAGCTCCGTAAGCAGTCGGACAGTCGGGAACTATGGCTACACCTTC.

The rearrangement links TRBV19 to TRBJ1-5; D is undetermined. CDR3 length: 19 amino acids. Trimming cost V 4 bases and J 0 bases, with 22 bases left between them. Per the germline V gene, CDR1 is LNHDA and CDR2 is SQIVND (reference sequence). CDR3 DNA: TGTGCCAGTAGTAGAGGTCGGCTCTTTGTCGGTATTAGCAATCAGCCCCAGCATTTT. Protein sequence: CASSRGRLFVGISNQPQHF.

The chain combines TRBV5-1 with TRBJ1-4; 7 positions match TRBD1. CDR3 length: 15 residues. V shed 4 bases and J 4 bases; nucleotides not matched to a gene: 7. Germline-derived CDR1 and CDR2 are SGHRS and YFSETQ. CDR3 in DNA: TGCGCCAGCAGCCCGGGACAGACAGATAATGAAAAACTGTTTTTT. Protein: CASSPGQTDNEKLFF. The variable domain in full, with the rest retrieved from reference TRBV5-1 and TRBJ1-4, is KAGVTQTPRYLIKTRGQQVTLSCSPISGHRSVSWYQQTPGQGLQFLFEYFSETQRNKGNFPGRFSGRQFSNSRSEMNVSTLELGDSALYLCASSPGQTDNEKLFFGSGTQLSVL.

This chain uses TRBV7-2 with TRBJ2-5; D possibly corresponds to TRBD2 (7 bases). The CDR3 consists of 16 residues. Germline loops: CDR1 SGHTA, CDR2 FQGNSA. Between the trimmed V and J ends, which lost 1 base and 5 bases, there was a span of 17 bases. CDR3 sequence reads: CASSLVLGGGRETQYF. DNA of the CDR3: TGTGCCAGCAGCTTAGTACTTGGGGGGGGGCGGGAGACCCAGTACTTC.